This note documents a single TCR beta chain sequence. Its antigen is unidentified. TCRdb called the 5' RACE reads again in MiXCR, with one record for every CDR3 protein. Of 300,000 to 350,000 distinct CDR3 sequences listed, around 19% were seen once; the top ten hold 21%. This sample was included in a study of T-cell memory formation after mild COVID-19. Study-wide results and caveats: Clones shrinking from day 15 to 85 showed even CD4/CD8 mixes; later expanders tilted CD4+.

The V end was cut by 5 bases, the J end by 6 bases, with 20 bases between. The V gene's germline CDR1 is SGHNT and CDR2 YENEEA. This CDR3 has 16 amino acids. Sequenced sample: PBMCs or a T cell subset sorted from them (not recorded which). The chain carries TRBV11-3 and TRBJ2-1; D is perhaps TRBD1 (5 bases). The clonotype originates from a man aged 18 to 29 who had mild COVID-19 (a few samples of this study predate the infection). Cell type and time point are not known. CDR3 protein: CASSATGSKGRNEQFF. The CDR3 coding sequence is TGTGCCAGCAGCGCAACAGGCTCCAAGGGCCGCAATGAGCAGTTCTTC.